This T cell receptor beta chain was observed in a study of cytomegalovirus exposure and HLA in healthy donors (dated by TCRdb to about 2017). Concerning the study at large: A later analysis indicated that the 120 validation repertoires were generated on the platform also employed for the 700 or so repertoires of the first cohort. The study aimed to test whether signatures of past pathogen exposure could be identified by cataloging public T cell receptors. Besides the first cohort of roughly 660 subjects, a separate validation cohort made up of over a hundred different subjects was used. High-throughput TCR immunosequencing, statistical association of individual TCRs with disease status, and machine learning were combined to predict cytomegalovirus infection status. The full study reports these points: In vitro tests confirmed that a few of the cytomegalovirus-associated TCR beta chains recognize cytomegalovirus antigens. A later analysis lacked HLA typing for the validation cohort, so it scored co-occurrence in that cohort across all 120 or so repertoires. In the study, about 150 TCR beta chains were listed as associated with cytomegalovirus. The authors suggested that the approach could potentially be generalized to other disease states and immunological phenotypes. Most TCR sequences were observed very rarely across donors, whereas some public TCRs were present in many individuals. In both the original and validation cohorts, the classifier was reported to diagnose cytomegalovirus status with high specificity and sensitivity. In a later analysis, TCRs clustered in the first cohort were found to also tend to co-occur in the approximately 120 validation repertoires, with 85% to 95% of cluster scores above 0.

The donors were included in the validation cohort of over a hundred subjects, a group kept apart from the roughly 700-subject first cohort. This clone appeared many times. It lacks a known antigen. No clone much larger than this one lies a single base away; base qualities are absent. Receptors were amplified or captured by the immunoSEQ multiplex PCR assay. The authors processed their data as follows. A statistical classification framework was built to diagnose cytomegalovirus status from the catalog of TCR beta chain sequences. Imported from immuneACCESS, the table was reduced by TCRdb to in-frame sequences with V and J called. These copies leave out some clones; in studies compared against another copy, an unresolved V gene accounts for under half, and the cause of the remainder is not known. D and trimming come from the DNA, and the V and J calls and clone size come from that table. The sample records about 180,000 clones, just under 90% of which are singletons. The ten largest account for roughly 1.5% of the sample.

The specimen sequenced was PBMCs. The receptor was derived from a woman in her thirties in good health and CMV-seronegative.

CDR3 protein: CATSRETSYNEQFF. The sequenced DNA: TGTGCCACCAGCAGAGAAACTAGCTACAATGAGCAGTTCTTC. The rearrangement joined TRBV15 to TRBJ2-1; the D segment could be TRBD2, given 5 matching bases. V drops 0 bases and J drops 3 bases, leaving 6 bases in between. Measured from the cysteine to the phenylalanine, the CDR3 is 14 residues long. Only the CDR3 DNA stays, 42 bases, in frame from base 1. Sequences LNHNV (CDR1) and YYDKDF (CDR2) are obtained from the germline V gene (reference sequence).